The 27 T cell receptor beta chains reported below all come from one sample, sequenced in a study of CD8+ T cells in alopecia areata (dated by TCRdb to 2017 to 2018). The time point label of this sample denotes: baseline before oral tofacitinib. The library was prepared using the immunoSEQ multiplex PCR assay. To provide template for TCR sequencing, every sample had RNA extracted and reverse transcribed into cDNA. Not all clones reach the TCRdb copy of this immuneACCESS table, which keeps in-frame sequences only. Checked studies attribute under half of the gap to unresolved V genes and leave the rest unexplained. Counted in this sample were 200,000 to 250,000 clones; 50% to 70% of them appeared once. The top ten clonotypes cover 0.45% of the sample. Sample: CD4+ T cells sorted from blood, taken at week 0. The receptors were sampled from a human donor with alopecia areata.

The V and J genes are TRBV2 and TRBJ1-2, with TRBD1 as a possible D gene (5 bases). The CDR3 is 15 residues long. Trimming pared 7 bases from V and 5 bases from J, leaving 20 bases between. Germline CDR1 is SNHLY and CDR2 is FYNNEI. CDR3 DNA sequence: TGTGCCAGCACCCCCTTGGAGGGGAAGAGGTATGGCTACACCTTC. Translation: CASTPLEGKRYGYTF.

This clone came up a few times. The chain couples TRBV23-1 to TRBJ2-7; D possibly corresponds to TRBD2 (6 bases). TRBV23-1 is assigned to the ORF class and has an uncertain function. V was trimmed by 8 bases and J by 9 bases, leaving 20 bases between them. The CDR3 has 13 amino acids. The CDR3 DNA reads as TGCGCCAGCTCCACGCCGGGACTTCAACCGCAGTACTTC. Its translation is CASSTPGLQPQYF.

The CDR3 reads CASSSGSRTDTQYF. DNA for the CDR3: TGTGCCAGTTCTAGCGGGAGCCGCACAGATACGCAGTATTTT. V and J are TRBV19 and TRBJ2-3, with 10 bases matching TRBD2. Per the germline V gene, CDR1 is LNHDA and CDR2 is SQIVND (reference sequence). This CDR3 contains 14 residues. Germline trimming cut 8 bases from V and 1 base from J; bases unmatched to any gene: 3.

V usage is TRBV27 and J usage is TRBJ1-2, with a weak D call TRBD1 (6 bases). Trimming stripped 6 bases from V and 8 bases from J, with 28 bases between. The CDR3 sequence is 17 residues long. The germline CDR1 and CDR2 sequences are MNHEY and SMNVEV (reference sequence). DNA for the CDR3: TGTGCCAGCAGCTCCAGGCTTGCGGCCAGGGGAACTTGGGGCTACACCTTC. Translation: CASSSRLAARGTWGYTF.

This sequence joins TRBV19 and TRBJ1-3; TRBD1 might be the D (5 bases). The ends were cut back, 4 bases at V and 4 bases at J, with 11 bases in the middle. The CDR3 is 14 amino acids. Germline lookup yields CDR1 LNHDA and CDR2 SQIVND (reference sequence). This CDR3 reads CASSKKGSGNTIYF. Written as DNA, the CDR3 is TGTGCCAGTAGTAAGAAGGGGTCAGGAAACACCATATATTTT.

The chain is built from TRBV6-6 and TRBJ2-7; D uncertain. V lost 8 bases to trimming and J lost 3 bases, with 20 bases between them. The CDR3 sequence is 15 residues long. Germline V gene lookup returns CDR1 MNHNY and CDR2 SVGAGI (reference sequence). This chain's CDR3 is CASGPGVDGVYEQYF. The CDR3 DNA follows: TGTGCCAGCGGTCCCGGAGTGGATGGGGTCTACGAGCAGTACTTC.

This chain joins TRBV29-1 and TRBJ1-1, with TRBD1 matching over 8 bases. Germline lookup yields CDR1 SQVTM and CDR2 ANQGSEA. V lost 5 bases, J lost 5 bases, and 1 base stayed unmatched. This CDR3 has 11 residues. Here the CDR3 reads CSVQGATEAFF. In DNA, the CDR3 is TGCAGCGTTCAGGGGGCGACTGAAGCTTTCTTT. The full variable domain, in which reference TRBV29-1 and TRBJ1-1 provide the parts outside the CDR3, is SAVISQKPSRDICQRGTSLTIQCQVDSQVTMMFWYRQQPGQSLTLIATANQGSEATYESGFVIDKFPISRPNLTFSTLTVSNMSPEDSSIYLCSVQGATEAFFGQGTRLTVV.

This clone was detected a few times. CDR3 region: CSAEGNEQFF. DNA of the CDR3: TGCAGTGCTGAAGGGAATGAGCAGTTCTTC. The chain couples TRBV20-1 to TRBJ2-1, with unresolved D. V shed 5 bases and J shed 7 bases, with 6 bases lying between them. The V gene's germline CDR1 is DFQATT and CDR2 SNEGSKA (reference sequence). CDR3 size: 10 residues.

The chain links TRBV30 to TRBJ2-2, with D uncertain. The CDR3 length is 13 residues. V was pared by 4 bases and J by 4 bases, with 10 bases between. Per germline, CDR1 GTSNPN and CDR2 SVGIG (reference sequence). CDR3 loop: CAWKGMGTGELFF. In DNA form, the CDR3 reads TGTGCCTGGAAAGGGATGGGCACCGGGGAGCTGTTTTTT.

The chain has TRBV29-1 and TRBJ1-3, with D unclear. V shed 6 bases and J shed 2 bases, with 11 bases lying between them. The CDR3 has 13 amino acids. Germline V CDR1 and CDR2: SQVTM, ANQGSEA. The CDR3 coding sequence is TGCAGCGTGGGCGGGTCCGCTGGAAACACCATATATTTT. The encoded protein is CSVGGSAGNTIYF. The variable domain in full, completed from reference TRBV29-1 and TRBJ1-3, reads SAVISQKPSRDICQRGTSLTIQCQVDSQVTMMFWYRQQPGQSLTLIATANQGSEATYESGFVIDKFPISRPNLTFSTLTVSNMSPEDSSIYLCSVGGSAGNTIYFGEGSWLTVV.

This chain connects TRBV5-6 to TRBJ2-3; TRBD2 agrees at 7 bases. The CDR3 spans 16 residues. The ends lost 5 bases at V and 2 bases at J; junction bases unmatched: 11. Germline lookup yields CDR1 SGHDT and CDR2 YYEEEE. In nucleotides, the CDR3 is TGTGCCAGCAGTTCCAGGGCTAGCGGCCTCACAGATACGCAGTATTTT. Residues: CASSSRASGLTDTQYF.

The chain employs TRBV29-1 and TRBJ1-1, with D possibly matching TRBD1 (6 bases). Germline V gene data show CDR1 as SQVTM and CDR2 as ANQGSEA. CDR3 length: 12 residues. V was cut by 5 bases and J by 6 bases, with 13 bases left in between. DNA for the CDR3: TGCAGCGTTTTTCAGGGGATCCCTGAAGCTTTCTTT. This sequence encodes CSVFQGIPEAFF.

The J gene is TRBJ1-2, the V gene TRBV6-5, with a possible D match to TRBD1 (6 bases). CDR1 MNHEY and CDR2 SVGAGI come from the germline V gene. Trimming cost V 6 bases and J 6 bases, with 14 bases left between them. The CDR3 spans 13 residues. The CDR3 DNA reads TGTGCCAGCAGCTATGATGGGGGCAATGGCTACACCTTC. The encoded protein is CASSYDGGNGYTF.

The chain uses TRBV11-1 and TRBJ2-6; tentatively, D is TRBD1 (6 bases). Trimming cost V 5 bases and J 0 bases, with 17 bases left between them. The germline CDR1 and CDR2 sequences are SGHAT and FQDESV (reference sequence). The CDR3 sequence is 18 residues long. For the CDR3, the DNA is TGTGCCAGCAGCAACCCAGGGACACTAAGCTCTGGGGCCAACGTCCTGACTTTC. Translating gives CASSNPGTLSSGANVLTF.

V gene TRBV6-1 combines with J gene TRBJ1-5, with D hard to call. Trimming cost V 3 bases and J 7 bases, with 7 bases left between them. Germline V gives CDR1 MNHNS, CDR2 SASEGT. CDR3 length equals 12 residues. CDR3 sequence reads: CASSDSWQPQHF. The CDR3 nucleotides are TGTGCCAGCAGTGACAGCTGGCAGCCCCAGCATTTT.

This clone was detected only once. The chain recombines TRBV9 with TRBJ1-6; D is possibly TRBD1 (5 bases). Germline CDR1 and CDR2: SGDLS and YYNGEE. Deletions cut 0 bases from V and 10 bases from J, with 11 bases between. The CDR3 has 14 residues. The CDR3: CASSVGQGGSPLHF. CDR3 coding DNA: TGTGCCAGCAGCGTAGGCCAGGGTGGCTCACCCCTCCACTTT.

The J gene is TRBJ2-3, the V gene TRBV5-1; D remains ambiguous. There are 16 residues in the CDR3. The germline V and J ends were trimmed by 2 bases and 6 bases, with 19 bases remaining between them. Germline CDR1 and CDR2: SGHRS and YFSETQ. DNA for the CDR3: TGCGCCAGCAGCTTTGGTCCTCGAGATCGTAGCGATACGCAGTATTTT. Its translation: CASSFGPRDRSDTQYF.

The chain is built from TRBV6-6 and TRBJ1-2; D gene uncertain. CDR3 length: 14 amino acids. The V end lost 6 bases, the J end lost 3 bases, and 14 bases lay between the germline ends. Per germline, CDR1 MNHNY and CDR2 SVGAGI (reference sequence). The CDR3 region is CASRPSGPDYGYTF. In nucleotides, the CDR3 is TGTGCCAGCAGGCCGTCCGGACCCGACTATGGCTACACCTTC.

CDR3: CSVEVRGAGQNYGYTF. In DNA, the CDR3 is TGCAGCGTTGAAGTGAGGGGCGCGGGACAGAACTATGGCTACACCTTC. The chain joins TRBV29-1 to TRBJ1-2, with TRBD1 matching 7 bases. The V segment lost 1 base and the J segment 2 bases; nucleotides outside the gene matches: 10. From germline, CDR1 is SQVTM and CDR2 ANQGSEA. This CDR3 is 16 amino acids long.

This clone was found a few times. Other nucleotide sequences in the sample specify the same CDR3. The V call is TRBV7-9, the J call TRBJ2-7; D gene unclear. The V gene's germline CDR1 is SEHNR and CDR2 FQNEAQ (reference sequence). V gave up 3 bases and J gave up 1 base, with 1 base separating them. The CDR3 contains 11 residues. The CDR3 loop is CASSLSYEQYF. CDR3 nucleotide sequence: TGTGCCAGCAGCTTGTCCTACGAGCAGTACTTC.

The chain joins TRBV6-5 to TRBJ2-7, with 10 bases matching TRBD2. This CDR3 is 15 amino acids long. From germline, CDR1 is MNHEY and CDR2 SVGAGI. The junction had 5 bases not matched to a gene; V was cut back by 3 bases and J by 3 bases. The CDR3, as DNA: TGTGCCAGCAGTTATCTAGCGGGAGATGGCTACGAGCAGTACTTC. It translates to CASSYLAGDGYEQYF.

The J gene is TRBJ2-7, the V gene TRBV14; no firm D call. The germline V and J ends were trimmed by 0 bases and 6 bases, with 6 bases remaining between them. This CDR3 contains 12 residues. The germline V gene encodes CDR1 SGHDN and CDR2 FVKESK. The CDR3 is CASSQDFGEQYF. The CDR3, as DNA: TGTGCCAGCAGCCAAGATTTCGGCGAGCAGTACTTC.

The rearrangement links TRBV5-1 to TRBJ2-4; D gene unclear. V lost 3 bases, J lost 0 bases, and 10 bases lay in between. CDR1 SGHRS and CDR2 YFSETQ come from the germline V gene. CDR3 length: 15 residues. The chain's CDR3 is CASSYGHLAKNIQYF. CDR3 in DNA: TGCGCCAGCAGCTACGGCCACTTAGCCAAAAACATTCAGTACTTC.

This clone was counted only a few times. The chain is built from TRBV10-3 and TRBJ2-1, with 10 bases fitting TRBD2. Germline V gives CDR1 ENHRY, CDR2 SYGVKD. The CDR3 is made up of 15 amino acids. V lost 6 bases to trimming and J lost 3 bases; unmatched junction nucleotides: 5. This CDR3 reads CAISGLAGDYNEQFF. CDR3 sequence (DNA): TGTGCCATCAGCGGGCTAGCGGGAGACTACAATGAGCAGTTCTTC.

The genes are TRBV30 and TRBJ1-5; D is unclear. V lost 1 base and J 3 bases, leaving 7 bases between the germline ends. Germline CDR1 reads GTSNPN; CDR2 reads SVGIG (reference sequence). The CDR3 has 13 residues. The CDR3 DNA reads TGTGCCTGGAGTGGAGCCTCCAATCAGCCCCAGCATTTT. Translated: CAWSGASNQPQHF.

The J gene is TRBJ2-5, the V gene TRBV20-1; D remains ambiguous. Trimming cost V 5 bases and J 1 base, with 2 bases left between them. The CDR3 contains 10 residues. The germline V gene encodes CDR1 DFQATT and CDR2 SNEGSKA (reference sequence). The CDR3 sequence is CSAGQETQYF. In DNA, the CDR3 is TGCAGTGCTGGCCAAGAGACCCAGTACTTC.

The chain couples TRBV9 to TRBJ2-6, with no clear D. Germline loops: CDR1 SGDLS, CDR2 YYNGEE. V lost 2 bases to trimming and J lost 4 bases, with 4 bases between them. The CDR3 loop spans 13 amino acids. Here the CDR3 DNA reads TGTGCCAGCAGCGTCCCGGGGGCCAACGTCCTGACTTTC. As protein: CASSVPGANVLTF. Supplemented by reference TRBV9 and TRBJ2-6, the full variable domain reads DSGVTQTPKHLITATGQRVTLRCSPRSGDLSVYWYQQSLDQGLQFLIQYYNGEERAKGNILERFSAQQFPDLHSELNLSSLELGDSALYFCASSVPGANVLTFGAGSRLTVL.